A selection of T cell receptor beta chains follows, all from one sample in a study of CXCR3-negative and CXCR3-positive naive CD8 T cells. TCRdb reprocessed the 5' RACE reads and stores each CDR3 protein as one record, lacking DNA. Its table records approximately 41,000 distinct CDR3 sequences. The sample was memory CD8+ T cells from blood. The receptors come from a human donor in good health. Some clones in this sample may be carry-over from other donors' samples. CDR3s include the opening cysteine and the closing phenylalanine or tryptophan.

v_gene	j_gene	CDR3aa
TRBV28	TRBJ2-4	CASSLEGTMYSNIQYF
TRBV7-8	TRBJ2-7	CASSPSYEIYEQYF
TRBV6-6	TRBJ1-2	CASSHRDGIYGYTF
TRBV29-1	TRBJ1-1	CSAGDGENTEAFF
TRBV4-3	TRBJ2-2	CASSQDQPGGTTGELFF
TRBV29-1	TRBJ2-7	CSVELAASYEQYF
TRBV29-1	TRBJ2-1	CSVEDRGPEQFF
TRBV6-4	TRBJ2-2	CASSPKGSGTGELFF
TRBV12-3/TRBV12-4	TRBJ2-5	CASSWGPVETQYF
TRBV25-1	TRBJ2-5	CASSETSGVTKQETQYF
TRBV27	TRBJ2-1	CASIAYNEQFF
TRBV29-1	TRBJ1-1	CSVRRTWTNTEAFF
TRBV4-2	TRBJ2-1	CASSQHGGESYNEQFF
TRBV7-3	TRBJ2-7	CASSRQHRESEQYF
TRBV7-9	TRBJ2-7	CASSPDYEQYF
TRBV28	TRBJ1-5	CASRTTGTLGGNQPQHF
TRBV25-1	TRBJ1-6	CASSETGGSSPLHF
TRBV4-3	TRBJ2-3	CASSQDRTSGADTQYF
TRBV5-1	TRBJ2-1	CASSLDQDYNEQFF
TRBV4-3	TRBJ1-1	CASSLGGQALYTEAFF
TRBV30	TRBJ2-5	CAWDGQVGETQYF
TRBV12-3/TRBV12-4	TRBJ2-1	CASSLIAGAREQFF
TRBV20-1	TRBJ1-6	CSARDSSGILTSYNSPLHF
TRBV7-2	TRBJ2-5	CASSSSEETQYF
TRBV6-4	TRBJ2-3	CASGEGGGTDTQYF
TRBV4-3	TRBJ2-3	CASSQDYSGATDTQYF
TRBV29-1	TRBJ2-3	CSAGDLAGAYGTDTQYF